This TCR beta chain was identified during a study of T cell responses to AZD1222 COVID-19 vaccine (dated by TCRdb to the early 2020s). Describing the broader study: Because spike-specific TCR depth and breadth did not differ between the two schedules, AZD1222 recipients who got a second dose at roughly 4 weeks were pooled with those who got a second dose at roughly 12 weeks. Trial participants were enrolled into age subgroups of 18-55, 56-69 and 70-plus years, which contained about 160, 30 and 59 TCR-sequenced participants, respectively. TCR sequencing covered fewer than 250 trial participants: around 210 given two doses of AZD1222 and 26 given two doses of MenACWY control vaccine. What the authors observed across the whole study: Only a handful of AZD1222 recipients were SARS-CoV-2 seropositive at baseline, limiting conclusions about previously exposed vaccinees. No day 14 peak-response samples were available, so repertoires were characterized only after the peak T cell response. Vaccine-associated CD4 TCRs spanned the whole spike protein, with dominant responses in regions 160-218 and 743-854. In the small 56-69-year group, the increase in depth fell short of significance, most likely because of low power. A significant rise in spike-specific TCR breadth and depth was observed after two AZD1222 doses relative to day 0 and relative to MenACWY recipients. Epitopes outside the regions mutated in the B.1.351 and B.1.1.7 variants were reportedly recognized by nearly half of the unique spike-specific TCRs. Participants were mostly white British and included more females than males, and it was suggested by the authors that clonal diversity may have been underestimated.

In light of the paper, this sample's time point label describes: baseline before first vaccination. Samples from vaccinated people were obtained from the UK trials COV001 and COV002, which included a single-blind randomized controlled phase 2/3 trial of AZD1222 (ChAdOx1 nCoV-19) in healthy adults. Trial participant PBMC samples were collected at day 0 and day 28 after the second dose for TCRbeta chain sequencing. The CDR3 regions of human TCRbeta chains were subjected to immunosequencing. Regarding the original processing steps: Repertoire TCRs were checked for matches against a reference library of SARS-CoV-2-specific TCRs that had been generated using the MIRA antigen-specificity platform. Breadth meant the fraction of unique TCRs that were SARS-CoV-2-associated, whereas depth meant the fraction of total T cells that were SARS-CoV-2-associated. Each spike-specific TCR was assigned to its reactive spike region and to a CD4 or CD8 class using the MIRA data. Log10-transformed breadth and depth values were compared by one-way ANOVA with Sidak's multiple comparisons tests. TCRdb took this table from immuneACCESS and kept in-frame rearrangements with V and J called. Such tables lack part of the clones; where checked against another copy, unresolved V genes explain under half of the gap, and the rest is unexplained. V and J calls and clone size are those listed in that table; D and trimming were worked out from the DNA. Across this sample there are tens of thousands of clones, with about nine tenths seen only once. The ten most abundant clones make up under 8.5% of the sample.

The germline V gene provides CDR1 KGHSH and CDR2 LQKENI. V gives up 0 bases and J gives up 7 bases, and the segment between their germline ends measures 13 bases. From the cysteine up to the phenylalanine, the CDR3 has a length of 14 residues. The retained sequence is limited to the CDR3, 42 bases, with the frame set at the first base. Concerning this clone itself: What this receptor recognizes is not known. No much larger clone is present one base from it, and per-base qualities are unavailable.

This chain is built from TRBV18 and TRBJ2-7; the D gene identity is not certain. The receptor was derived from an adult in good health. Here the sequenced sample was peripheral blood, taken on day 0 of AZD1222 vaccination. The bases read TGTGCCAGCTCACCACCGACGGGTCCTGGGGAGCAGTACTTC. Its protein is CASSPPTGPGEQYF. The variable domain in full, with residues beyond the CDR3 obtained from the reference TRBV18 and TRBJ2-7 genes, is NAGVMQNPRHLVRRRGQEARLRCSPMKGHSHVYWYRQLPEEGLKFMVYLQKENIIDESGMPKERFSAEFPKEGPSILRIQQVVRGDSAAYFCASSPPTGPGEQYFGPGTRLTVT.